This T cell receptor beta chain derives from a study of blood T cell repertoires in COVID-19. Study at large: Collection of acute and convalescent COVID-19 samples took place in the United States, Italy and Spain. T cells, B-cell-depleted T cells, or PBMCs supplied cDNA or gDNA.

The CDR3 is 13 amino acids. Trimming shortened V by 1 base and J by 7 bases, and 11 bases separated the two germline ends. Germline V gene data show CDR1 as LGHDT and CDR2 as YNNKEL (reference sequence). Under the authors' procedure: Amplified reference gene primers provided the basis for estimating nucleated cell counts. The method was immunoSEQ multiplex PCR; TCRdb's version includes in-frame clones alone and lacks a portion of them. V and J calls and clone size are those listed in that table; D and trimming were worked out from the DNA. The table lists tens of thousands of clones, around 93% of them singletons.

This chain joins TRBV3-1 (or the pseudogene TRBV3-2) and TRBJ2-7, with D possibly TRBD2 on 6 matching bases. This TCR came from a human donor in a cohort sampled during active COVID-19. Sequenced: peripheral blood. CDR3 region: CASSQVLGREQYF. The CDR3 DNA reads as TGTGCCAGCAGCCAAGTGCTGGGGAGGGAGCAGTACTTC.